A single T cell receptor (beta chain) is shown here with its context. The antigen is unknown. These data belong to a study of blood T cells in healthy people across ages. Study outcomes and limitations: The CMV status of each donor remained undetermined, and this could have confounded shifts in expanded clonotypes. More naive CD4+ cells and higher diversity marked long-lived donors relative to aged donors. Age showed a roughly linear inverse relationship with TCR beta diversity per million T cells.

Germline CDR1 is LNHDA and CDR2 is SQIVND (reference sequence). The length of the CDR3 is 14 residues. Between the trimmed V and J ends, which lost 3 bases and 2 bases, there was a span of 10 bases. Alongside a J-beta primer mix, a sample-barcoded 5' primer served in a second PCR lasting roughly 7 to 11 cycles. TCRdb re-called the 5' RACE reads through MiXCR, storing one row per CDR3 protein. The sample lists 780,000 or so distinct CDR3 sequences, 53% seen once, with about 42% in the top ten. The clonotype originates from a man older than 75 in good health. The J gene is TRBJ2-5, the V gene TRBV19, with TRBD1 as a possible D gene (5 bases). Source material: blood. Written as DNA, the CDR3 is TGTGCCAGTAGTATTACAGGAACGCAAGAGACCCAGTACTTC. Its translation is CASSITGTQETQYF.